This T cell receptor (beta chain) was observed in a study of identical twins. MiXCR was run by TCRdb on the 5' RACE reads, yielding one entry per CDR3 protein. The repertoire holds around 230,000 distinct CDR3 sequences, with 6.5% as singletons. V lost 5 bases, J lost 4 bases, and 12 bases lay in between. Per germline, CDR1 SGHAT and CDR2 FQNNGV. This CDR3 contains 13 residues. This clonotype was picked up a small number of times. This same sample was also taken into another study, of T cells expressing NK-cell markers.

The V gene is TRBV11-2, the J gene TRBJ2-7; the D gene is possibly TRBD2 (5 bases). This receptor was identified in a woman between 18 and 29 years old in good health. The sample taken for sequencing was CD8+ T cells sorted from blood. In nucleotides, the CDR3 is TGTGCCAGCAGCCCTGGGTCGGGGTACGAGCAGTACTTC. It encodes CASSPGSGYEQYF.